The 31 T cell receptor beta chains below all came from one sample that was sequenced in a study of T cell repertoires in cytomegalovirus infection (dated 2019 in TCRdb). The treatment or condition label, as the study defines it: in vitro stimulation with specific CMV peptide epitopes to enrich CMV-specific T cells. These receptors have no identified antigens. Sequencing used an Illumina HiSeq 1500. TCRdb itself trimmed the public reads at Q25 with fastp, ran MiXCR and retained productive beta chains. Entries that share a CDR3 protein sequence are merged under the most common genes and DNA. The sample includes about 570,000 distinct CDR3 sequences, with 40% observed a single time. More than 40% of the sample belongs to the ten largest clones. This material consisted of cultured PBMCs, taken from culture after CMV antigen stimulation. These receptors were obtained from a human donor in good health (CMV status not recorded). Some clones in this sample may be carry-over from other donors' samples.

As for this clonotype: This could be a read error, since a much larger clone is one nucleotide away. CDR3 bases: TGTGCCAGCGGCTTACAGACTAGCATCAATGAGCAGTTCTTC. Translating it yields CASGLQTSINEQFF. The chain carries TRBV7-2 and TRBJ2-1; 7 bases fit TRBD2. The CDR3 runs 14 residues. In germline, CDR1 is SGHTA, CDR2 FQGNSA.

The CDR3 DNA reads as TGTGCCAGTAGGGAGACAGGGTTCTACGAGCAGTACTTC. Residues: CASRETGFYEQYF. V usage is TRBV19 and J usage is TRBJ2-7, with 7 positions matching TRBD1. The V segment lost 6 bases and the J segment 3 bases; nucleotides outside the gene matches: 5. CDR1 is LNHDA, CDR2 SQIVND, per germline (reference sequence). This CDR3 has 13 residues.

The V gene is TRBV19, the J gene TRBJ1-5; D is undetermined. Germline-derived CDR1 and CDR2 are LNHDA and SQIVND (reference sequence). The CDR3 is made up of 15 amino acids. The V and J ends lost 2 bases and 5 bases respectively, with 13 bases between them. DNA for the CDR3: TGTGCCAGTAGTATATCGCCCTCTAAGGATCAGCCCCAGCATTTT. Translation gives CASSISPSKDQPQHF.

This clonotype was counted many times. The J gene is TRBJ2-4, the V gene TRBV7-9; the D is unclear. V gave up 10 bases and J gave up 0 bases, with 10 bases separating them. The CDR3 has 13 residues. Germline CDR1 SEHNR, CDR2 FQNEAQ (reference sequence). The CDR3 protein is CAIQQSAKNIQYF. The CDR3 DNA is TGTGCCATTCAGCAGTCAGCCAAAAACATTCAGTACTTC.

The J gene is TRBJ1-2, the V gene TRBV7-8, with D tentatively TRBD1 (6 bases). The V gene lost 5 bases and the J gene lost 2 bases, with 15 bases spanning the gap. Germline loops: CDR1 SGHVS, CDR2 FQNEAQ. The CDR3 spans 15 residues. The CDR3: CASSVGGSGNYGYTF. The CDR3 DNA is TGTGCCAGCAGCGTCGGGGGCAGTGGGAACTATGGCTACACCTTC. Full variable domain (missing parts from reference TRBV7-8 and TRBJ1-2): GAGVSQSPRYKVAKRGQDVALRCDPISGHVSLFWYQQALGQGPEFLTYFQNEAQLDKSGLPSDRFFAERPEGSVSTLKIQRTQQEDSAVYLCASSVGGSGNYGYTFGSGTRLTVV.

The chain links TRBV5-4 to TRBJ2-5; no clear D. Trimming shortened V by 3 bases and J by 4 bases, and 13 bases separated the two germline ends. Germline V gene lookup returns CDR1 SGHNT and CDR2 YYREEE (reference sequence). This CDR3 has 14 residues. The CDR3 region has the DNA TGTGCCAGCAGCTCCCGTTCAGCCCCAGAGACCCAGTACTTC. Amino acids: CASSSRSAPETQYF.

There are many counts of this clonotype. This chain connects TRBV7-9 to TRBJ1-5; no clear D. The CDR3 contains 15 residues. Trimming cost V 4 bases and J 0 bases, with 10 bases left between them. CDR1 is SEHNR and CDR2 is FQNEAQ in the germline V gene (reference sequence). CDR3 protein: CASSSTLYSNQPQHF. CDR3 DNA sequence: TGTGCCAGCAGCTCTACACTCTATAGCAATCAGCCCCAGCATTTT.

This rearrangement joins TRBV6-1 to TRBJ2-3; 8 bases are shared with TRBD2. Germline CDR1 reads MNHNS; CDR2 reads SASEGT. V was pared by 11 bases and J by 2 bases, with 9 bases of the junction left unmatched. The CDR3 extends over 14 amino acids. CDR3 sequence reads: CAGDAGGFTDTQYF. The CDR3 nucleotides read TGTGCCGGCGACGCGGGGGGCTTCACAGATACGCAGTATTTT.

This clonotype was picked up a small number of times. The chain has TRBV5-1 and TRBJ2-1; 16 bases are shared with TRBD2. CDR1 and CDR2 (germline): SGHRS, YFSETQ. The CDR3 sequence is 18 residues long. Trimming at V came to 5 bases and at J to 9 bases, leaving 14 bases not matched to a gene. In nucleotides, the CDR3 is TGCGCCAGCAGGCCGGGACTAGCGGGGGGGGCCGGTTTTGGTGAGCAGTTCTTC. Encoded protein: CASRPGLAGGAGFGEQFF.

Only one count was recorded for this clonotype. The V gene is TRBV25-1, the J gene TRBJ1-1, with D maybe TRBD1 (6 bases). CDR1 MGHDK and CDR2 SYGVNS come from the germline V gene. The CDR3 contains 13 residues. V lost 7 bases and J lost 4, with 13 bases in between. Here the CDR3 DNA reads TGTGCCAGCAAACTTACAGGGATCACTGAAGCTTTCTTT. It translates to CASKLTGITEAFF.

V usage is TRBV6-2 or TRBV6-3 and J usage is TRBJ2-3; 11 bases map to TRBD2. This CDR3 region has 14 residues. The V segment lost 5 bases and the J segment 6 bases; nucleotides outside the gene matches: 4. Germline loops: CDR1 MNHEY, CDR2 SVGEGT. The CDR3 bases are TGTGCCAGCAGTCAGAGGACTAGCGGGGATACGCAGTATTTT. Protein sequence: CASSQRTSGDTQYF.

In this sample, this clonotype turned up once. The rearrangement links TRBV20-1 to TRBJ2-2; D not resolved. The CDR3 has 16 amino acids. V lost 0 bases to trimming and J lost 3 bases, with 14 bases between them. Germline V gene lookup returns CDR1 DFQATT and CDR2 SNEGSKA (reference sequence). The CDR3 is CSARDSRMGDTGELFF. Here the CDR3 DNA reads TGCAGTGCTAGAGATTCGCGGATGGGCGACACCGGGGAGCTGTTTTTT.

There are many counts of this clonotype. The rearrangement uses TRBV7-2 and TRBJ1-6; D gene uncertain. Per the germline V gene, CDR1 is SGHTA and CDR2 is FQGNSA. Trimming took 5 bases from V and 8 from J, leaving 19 bases between them. The CDR3 loop spans 16 amino acids. The CDR3: CASSTTRPAADSPLHF. Here the CDR3 DNA reads TGTGCCAGCAGCACGACAAGGCCCGCGGCAGATTCACCCCTCCACTTT.

The V gene is TRBV28, the J gene TRBJ2-3; 8 positions agree with TRBD2. This CDR3 spans 17 amino acids. The J segment lost 2 bases and the V segment lost 6 bases, leaving 13 bases of the junction unmatched. Per germline, CDR1 MDHEN and CDR2 SYDVKM. The CDR3, as DNA: TGTGCCAGCAGGTCCTTAGCGGGGAGAAGACTCACAGATACGCAGTATTTT. It specifies CASRSLAGRRLTDTQYF.

This clonotype showed up many times. The V and J genes are TRBV7-2 and TRBJ2-2; TRBD2 agrees at 12 bases. J lost 6 bases, V lost 5 bases, and 7 bases had no gene match. The germline V gene encodes CDR1 SGHTA and CDR2 FQGNSA. This CDR3 comprises 16 residues. The CDR3 DNA reads as TGTGCCAGCAGCCCTTCTAGCGGGAGGGCCGCCGGGGAGCTGTTTTTT. It encodes CASSPSSGRAAGELFF.

This chain joins TRBV2 and TRBJ2-1; D ambiguous. Germline CDR1 SNHLY, CDR2 FYNNEI. V was pared by 1 base and J by 4 bases, with 11 bases between. The CDR3 totals 15 residues. CDR3 nucleotides: TGTGCCAGCAGTGAAGAGGGTTGGGGATACAATGAGCAGTTCTTC. It translates to CASSEEGWGYNEQFF. The whole variable domain, remainder taken from reference TRBV2 and TRBJ2-1, is EPEVTQTPSHQVTQMGQEVILRCVPISNHLYFYWYRQILGQKVEFLVSFYNNEISEKSEIFDDQFSVERPDGSNFTLKIRSTKLEDSAMYFCASSEEGWGYNEQFFGPGTRLTVL.

The chain recombines TRBV5-3 with TRBJ2-2, with D tentatively TRBD2 (6 bases). TRBV5-3 counts as an open reading frame of uncertain function. V shed 8 bases and J shed 2 bases, with 16 bases lying between them. The CDR3 consists of 15 residues. CDR3 in DNA: TGTGCCAGCGCTGAGGGTAGCGGAAACACCGGGGAGCTGTTTTTT. As protein: CASAEGSGNTGELFF.

The CDR3 nucleotides read TGTGCCAGCAGTTTCTATCTGGGGGCTAACAATGAGCAGTTCTTC. This codes for CASSFYLGANNEQFF. The gene calls are TRBV12-3 or TRBV12-4 and TRBJ2-1, with TRBD1 as a possible D gene (6 bases). The CDR3 loop spans 15 amino acids. V was trimmed by 3 bases and J by 5 bases, leaving 14 bases between them.

This chain links TRBV7-1 with TRBJ2-7, with 10 positions matching TRBD2. TRBV7-1 is an open reading frame, and its role is uncertain. V was clipped by 5 bases and J by 6 bases; unmatched bases: 7. CDR3 length equals 14 residues. CDR3: CASSPSGGRGEQYF. The CDR3 nucleotides are TGTGCCAGCAGCCCTAGCGGGGGTAGAGGCGAGCAGTACTTC.

This clonotype was counted a few times. The chain recombines TRBV7-6 with TRBJ1-1, with TRBD1 identical over 8 bases. Germline V gene sequence: CDR1 SGHVS, CDR2 FNYEAQ. J gave up 10 bases and V 6 bases, and 7 bases lay outside the gene matches. This CDR3 has 12 residues. The CDR3: CASRIQGAAAFF. The CDR3 nucleotides read TGTGCCAGCAGAATTCAGGGGGCGGCAGCTTTCTTT.

The chain joins TRBV7-8 to TRBJ1-6, with D unresolved. CDR3 length: 14 residues. Germline loops: CDR1 SGHVS, CDR2 FQNEAQ. Trimming shortened V by 5 bases and J by 8 bases, and 13 bases separated the two germline ends. The CDR3 sequence is CASSRRVGDSPLHF. CDR3 nucleotide sequence: TGTGCCAGCAGCCGTAGAGTCGGGGATTCACCCCTCCACTTT. The full variable domain, its missing parts supplied by reference TRBV7-8 and TRBJ1-6, is GAGVSQSPRYKVAKRGQDVALRCDPISGHVSLFWYQQALGQGPEFLTYFQNEAQLDKSGLPSDRFFAERPEGSVSTLKIQRTQQEDSAVYLCASSRRVGDSPLHFGNGTRLTVT.

This clonotype was detected many times. This chain joins TRBV7-2 and TRBJ2-7; D gene uncertain. This CDR3 is built from 14 residues. V was pared by 1 base and J by 5 bases, with 12 bases between. Germline V gene sequence: CDR1 SGHTA, CDR2 FQGNSA. The CDR3 DNA reads TGTGCCAGCAGCTTAGGGGCAGTTTACGACGAGCAGTACTTC. Translating gives CASSLGAVYDEQYF.

The V and J genes are TRBV20-1 and TRBJ2-7; D gene unclear. The germline V and J ends were trimmed by 5 bases and 0 bases, with 11 bases remaining between them. CDR3 length equals 13 residues. Germline V lookup: CDR1 DFQATT, CDR2 SNEGSKA (reference sequence). This chain's CDR3 is CSALSQSSYEQYF. For the CDR3, the DNA is TGCAGTGCTCTCAGTCAGTCCTCCTACGAGCAGTACTTC.

This chain links TRBV12-3 or TRBV12-4 with TRBJ1-5, with D hard to call. The CDR3 covers 13 residues. Trimming removed 0 bases from V and 5 bases from J, with 5 bases in between. CDR3 nucleotides: TGTGCCAGCAGTTTAGCACCACATCAGCCCCAGCATTTT. Its translation is CASSLAPHQPQHF.

The V gene is TRBV19, the J gene TRBJ2-6; no clear D. The CDR3 extends over 13 amino acids. CDR1 and CDR2 from the germline V gene are LNHDA and SQIVND (reference sequence). Written as DNA, the CDR3 is TGTGCGTGTAGTACCTCTGGGGCCAACGTCCTGACTTTC. This encodes CACSTSGANVLTF.

CDR3 DNA sequence: TGTGCCAGCAGGGGACAGGTCGAAGCTTTCTTT. It translates to CASRGQVEAFF. The chain uses TRBV12-3 or TRBV12-4 and TRBJ1-1; 8 nucleotides align to TRBD1. V dropped 6 bases and J dropped 8; count of bases not matched to a gene: 2. This CDR3 comprises 11 residues.

This clonotype has only a few counts. DNA of the CDR3: TGTGCCAGTACTGACTCGGGACGGAGGGGATATCAGCCCCAGCATTTT. Amino acids: CASTDSGRRGYQPQHF. This chain uses TRBV19 with TRBJ1-5; weak D call: TRBD1 (5 bases). Looked up from germline, CDR1 is LNHDA and CDR2 is SQIVND (reference sequence). There are 16 residues in the CDR3. V was clipped by 7 bases and J by 5 bases, with 21 bases between them.

In this sample, this clonotype turned up many times. V usage is TRBV7-6 and J usage is TRBJ2-1; D is unclear. The CDR3 has 14 amino acids. Between the trimmed V and J ends, which lost 1 base and 8 bases, there was a span of 12 bases. Per the germline V gene, CDR1 is SGHVS and CDR2 is FNYEAQ. The CDR3 coding sequence is TGTGCCAGCAGCTTAGGAGTAGCAGGAGATGAGCAGTTCTTC. It specifies CASSLGVAGDEQFF.

J is TRBJ2-7 and V is TRBV5-4, with TRBD2 matching 8 bases. The CDR3 sequence is 15 residues long. V was pared by 2 bases and J by 5 bases, with 9 bases of the junction left unmatched. Per the germline V gene, CDR1 is SGHNT and CDR2 is YYREEE (reference sequence). CDR3 nucleotides: TGTGCCAGCAGCTTATATCAGCGGGAGTCAAACGAGCAGTACTTC. This codes for CASSLYQRESNEQYF.

This chain connects TRBV7-2 to TRBJ2-1; 13 bases align to TRBD2. Germline CDR1 is SGHTA and CDR2 is FQGNSA. The CDR3 spans 16 residues. V was clipped by 5 bases and J by 7 bases; unmatched bases: 8. The CDR3, as DNA: TGTGCCAGCAGCCGCGTGTGGGGACTAGCGGGAAATGAGCAGTTCTTC. Translated: CASSRVWGLAGNEQFF.

V usage is TRBV11-3 and J usage is TRBJ2-1; 8 bases are shared with TRBD2. This CDR3 region has 18 residues. The junction had 18 bases not matched to a gene; V was cut back by 6 bases and J by 5 bases. Looked up from germline, CDR1 is SGHNT and CDR2 is YENEEA. The chain's CDR3 is CASRTGGGWGGSDNEQFF. The CDR3 nucleotides read TGTGCCAGCAGAACCGGGGGGGGGTGGGGGGGAAGTGACAATGAGCAGTTCTTC. Complete variable domain (other parts from reference TRBV11-3 and TRBJ2-1): EAGVVQSPRYKIIEKKQPVAFWCNPISGHNTLYWYLQNLGQGPELLIRYENEEAVDDSQLPKDRFSAERLKGVDSTLKIQPAELGDSAVYLCASRTGGGWGGSDNEQFFGPGTRLTVL.